The 15 T cell receptor beta chains presented below share a single source sample, sequenced in a study of regulatory T cells in long-lasting Graves disease (TCRdb year 2021). The sample's time point label, decoded: newly diagnosed GD, antithyroid drugs for less than 3 months. RNA was extracted from PBMCs in TRIzol for both TCR sequencing and RNA sequencing. The receptor library was made with multiplex PCR. The listed sequencing device is Illumina HiSeq 4000. To build TCR beta libraries, CDR3 regions were amplified by Arm-PCR using iRepertoire HTBI primers. TCRdb's own reprocessing of the public reads used fastp at Q25 and MiXCR and kept productive beta chains. Rows are combined by CDR3 protein, so each entry shows the most common genes and DNA. Counted in this sample were 500,000 or so distinct CDR3 sequences; 16% of them appeared once. The ten biggest clones cover 25% of the sample. These data also featured in a second study, about T cells in Graves' hyperthyroidism and ophthalmopathy.

Sequencing was performed on peripheral blood mononuclear cells (PBMCs), taken at new diagnosis, from a patient treated with antithyroid drugs. All receptors derive from a middle-aged woman with Graves disease. Donor details come from another sample of the same person, matched by shared clones.

The chain combines TRBV19 with TRBJ2-1; a weak D match, TRBD2 (6 bases). The V end was cut by 7 bases, the J end by 2 bases, with 15 bases between. The CDR3 sequence is 15 residues long. Germline V lookup: CDR1 LNHDA, CDR2 SQIVND (reference sequence). The CDR3 spells CASKDYQSPYNEQFF. The CDR3 DNA reads TGTGCCAGTAAGGACTACCAAAGCCCCTACAATGAGCAGTTCTTC.

Notes on this clonotype: One base separates it from a far larger clone, so it is likely a read error. The CDR3 does not end in the conserved phenylalanine or tryptophan, so this is likely a read error. The CDR3 DNA sequence: TGTGCCAGCAGTTTAGCGACAGGGGCCTCTTCCACTGAAGCTTTCTCT. The encoded protein is CASSLATGASSTEAFS. The chain uses TRBV2 and TRBJ1-1; TRBD1 matches at 8 bases. The germline V gene has CDR1 SNHLY and CDR2 FYNNEI. The V gene end was trimmed by 5 bases and the J gene end by 4 bases; junction bases not matched to a gene: 12. This CDR3 has 16 amino acids.

Ten or more counts support this clonotype. The chain joins TRBV15 to TRBJ2-1; D might be TRBD1 or TRBD2, each matching 5 bases. V lost 8 bases and J 6 bases, leaving 17 bases between the germline ends. In germline, CDR1 is LNHNV, CDR2 YYDKDF (reference sequence). This CDR3 comprises 14 residues. CDR3 sequence (DNA): TGTGCCACCGCAGGGACGGTTAGGGTCAATGAGCAGTTCTTC. Its translation is CATAGTVRVNEQFF.

The gene calls are TRBV29-1 and TRBJ1-1; D is uncertain. Between the trimmed V and J ends, which lost 6 bases and 5 bases, there was a span of 10 bases. The CDR3 spans 11 residues. The V gene's germline CDR1 is SQVTM and CDR2 ANQGSEA. The CDR3: CSVGIYTEAFF. Written as DNA, the CDR3 is TGCAGCGTGGGGATTTATACTGAAGCTTTCTTT.

The chain couples TRBV19 to TRBJ1-5; D may be TRBD1 (6 bases). The germline gives CDR1 LNHDA, CDR2 SQIVND (reference sequence). Trimming pared 4 bases from V and 0 bases from J, leaving 13 bases between. The CDR3 totals 16 residues. CDR3 in DNA: TGTGCCAGTAGTACAGCTGGGACACTTAGCAATCAGCCCCAGCATTTT. Protein product: CASSTAGTLSNQPQHF.

This clonotype was seen at least ten times. This sequence joins TRBV6-1 and TRBJ1-1; D is unresolved. CDR1 MNHNS and CDR2 SASEGT come from the germline V gene. Trimming cost V 7 bases and J 2 bases, with 17 bases left between them. The CDR3 is 15 residues long. DNA of the CDR3: TGTGCCAGCACCCCCGGTTGGCAGTTTAACACTGAAGCTTTCTTT. Its translation: CASTPGWQFNTEAFF.

This clonotype was detected only a few times. J is TRBJ1-3 and V is TRBV4-1; 10 bases map to TRBD1. With 8 bases clipped from V and 4 bases from J, the junction kept 2 bases outside the gene matches. Germline CDR1 MGHRA, CDR2 YSYEKL. CDR3 length: 13 amino acids. CDR3 in amino acids: CASGQGEGNTIYF. CDR3 coding DNA: TGCGCCAGCGGACAGGGGGAAGGAAACACCATATATTTT.

The table lists this clonotype with many counts. The V gene is TRBV7-9, the J gene TRBJ2-5; D unresolved. Trimming cost V 7 bases and J 3 bases, with 18 bases left between them. Germline values: CDR1 SEHNR, CDR2 FQNEAQ (reference sequence). The CDR3 sequence is 15 residues long. The CDR3, as DNA: TGTGCCAGCACCGAACCAGATTCAACCAAAGAGACCCAGTACTTC. It translates to CASTEPDSTKETQYF.

This clonotype was found a few times. The J gene is TRBJ2-3, the V gene TRBV9; 8 bases line up with TRBD2. J lost 1 base, V lost 0 bases, and 7 bases had no gene match. There are 17 residues in the CDR3. Per the germline V gene, CDR1 is SGDLS and CDR2 is YYNGEE. The CDR3 DNA reads as TGTGCCAGCAGCGTAGGGAACGGGGGGGCAGGCACAGATACGCAGTATTTT. This gives the protein CASSVGNGGAGTDTQYF. Full variable domain (missing parts from reference TRBV9 and TRBJ2-3): DSGVTQTPKHLITATGQRVTLRCSPRSGDLSVYWYQQSLDQGLQFLIQYYNGEERAKGNILERFSAQQFPDLHSELNLSSLELGDSALYFCASSVGNGGAGTDTQYFGPGTRLTVL.

This clonotype has at least ten counts. The chain carries TRBV28 and TRBJ2-3; TRBD1 is a possible D gene (5 bases). The CDR3 loop spans 15 amino acids. From germline, CDR1 is MDHEN and CDR2 SYDVKM. V dropped 2 bases and J dropped 3 bases, with 12 bases sitting between them. CDR3 region: CASSLTGSPTDTQYF. DNA for the CDR3: TGTGCCAGCAGTTTAACAGGATCACCAACAGATACGCAGTATTTT.

Many counts were recorded for this clonotype. The chain recombines TRBV5-6 with TRBJ2-3; weak D call: TRBD1 (6 bases). Trimming removed 3 bases from V and 0 bases from J, with 11 bases in between. The germline V gene has CDR1 SGHDT and CDR2 YYEEEE. This CDR3 comprises 15 residues. CDR3 DNA sequence: TGTGCCAGCAGCTCTCCGGGACAAAGCACAGATACGCAGTATTTT. Encoded protein: CASSSPGQSTDTQYF. The full variable domain, its missing parts supplied by reference TRBV5-6 and TRBJ2-3, is DAGVTQSPTHLIKTRGQQVTLRCSPKSGHDTVSWYQQALGQGPQFIFQYYEEEERQRGNFPDRFSGHQFPNYSSELNVNALLLGDSALYLCASSSPGQSTDTQYFGPGTRLTVL.

With respect to this clonotype: Mismatch with germline at one junction end may stem from a read error. The genes are TRBV19 and TRBJ2-1; D remains ambiguous. Looked up from germline, CDR1 is LNHDA and CDR2 is SQIVND (reference sequence). The CDR3 is 13 residues long. The CDR3 coding sequence is TGTGCCAGTAGTATCACGGGTATCAATGGGCAGTTCTTC. Amino acid sequence: CASSITGINGQFF.

This clonotype was seen at least ten times. The J gene is TRBJ2-7, the V gene TRBV28, with TRBD1 identical over 7 bases. Germline trimming cut 3 bases from V and 2 bases from J; bases unmatched to any gene: 7. Per germline, CDR1 MDHEN and CDR2 SYDVKM. The CDR3 consists of 15 residues. The CDR3 reads CASSFLGTAAYEQYF. The CDR3 bases are TGTGCCAGCAGTTTTCTTGGGACAGCCGCCTACGAGCAGTACTTC.

This clonotype was seen only a few times. The CDR3 bases are TGCGCCAGCAGCTTCCGGGACAGGCCTTACAATGAGCAGTTCTTC. Translation gives CASSFRDRPYNEQFF. The chain recombines TRBV5-1 with TRBJ2-1, with 8 positions matching TRBD1. CDR3 size: 15 residues. V was pared by 2 bases and J by 4 bases, with 5 bases of the junction left unmatched. Germline values: CDR1 SGHRS, CDR2 YFSETQ.

This chain joins TRBV2 and TRBJ2-7; D is perhaps TRBD1 or TRBD2 (5 bases each). Germline assignment: CDR1 SNHLY and CDR2 FYNNEI. The ends were cut back, 7 bases at V and 0 bases at J, with 13 bases in the middle. The CDR3 totals 14 residues. CDR3 amino acids: CASKLGTYSYEQYF. The CDR3 DNA reads as TGTGCCAGCAAGTTAGGGACGTACTCCTACGAGCAGTACTTC.